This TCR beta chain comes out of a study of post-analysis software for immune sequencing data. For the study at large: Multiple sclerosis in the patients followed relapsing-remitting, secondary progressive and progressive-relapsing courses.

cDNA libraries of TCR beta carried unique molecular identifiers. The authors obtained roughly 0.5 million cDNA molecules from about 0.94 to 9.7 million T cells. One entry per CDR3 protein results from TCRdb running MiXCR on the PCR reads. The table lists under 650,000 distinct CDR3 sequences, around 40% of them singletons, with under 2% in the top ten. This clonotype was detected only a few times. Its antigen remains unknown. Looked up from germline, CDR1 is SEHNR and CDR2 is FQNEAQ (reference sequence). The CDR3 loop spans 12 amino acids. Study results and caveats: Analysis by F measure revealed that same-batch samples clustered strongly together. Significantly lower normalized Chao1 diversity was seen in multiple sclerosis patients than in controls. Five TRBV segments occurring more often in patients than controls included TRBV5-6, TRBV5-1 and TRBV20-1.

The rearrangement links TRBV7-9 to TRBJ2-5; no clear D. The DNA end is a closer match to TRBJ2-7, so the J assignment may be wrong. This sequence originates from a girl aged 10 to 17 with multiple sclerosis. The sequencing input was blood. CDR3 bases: TGTGCCAGCAGCTTGGAAGCAACCGAGCAGTACTTC. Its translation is CASSLEATEQYF.